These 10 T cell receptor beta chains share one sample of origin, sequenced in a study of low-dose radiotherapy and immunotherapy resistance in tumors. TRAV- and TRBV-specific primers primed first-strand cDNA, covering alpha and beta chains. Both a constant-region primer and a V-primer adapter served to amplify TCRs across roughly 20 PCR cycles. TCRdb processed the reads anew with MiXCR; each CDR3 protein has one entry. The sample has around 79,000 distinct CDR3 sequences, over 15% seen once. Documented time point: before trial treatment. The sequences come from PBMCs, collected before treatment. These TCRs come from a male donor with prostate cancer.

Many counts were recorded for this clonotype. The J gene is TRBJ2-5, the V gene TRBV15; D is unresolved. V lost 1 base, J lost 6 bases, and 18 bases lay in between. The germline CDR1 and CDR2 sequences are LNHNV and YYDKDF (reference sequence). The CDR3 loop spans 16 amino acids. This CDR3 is CATSRGTQSPQKTQYF. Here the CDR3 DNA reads TGTGCCACCAGCAGAGGGACCCAGTCGCCACAGAAGACCCAGTACTTC. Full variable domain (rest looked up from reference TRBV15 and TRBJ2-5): DAMVIQNPRYQVTQFGKPVTLSCSQTLNHNVMYWYQQKSSQAPKLLFHYYDKDFNNEADTPDNFQSRRPNTSFCFLDIRSPGLGDTAMYLCATSRGTQSPQKTQYFGPGTRLLVL.

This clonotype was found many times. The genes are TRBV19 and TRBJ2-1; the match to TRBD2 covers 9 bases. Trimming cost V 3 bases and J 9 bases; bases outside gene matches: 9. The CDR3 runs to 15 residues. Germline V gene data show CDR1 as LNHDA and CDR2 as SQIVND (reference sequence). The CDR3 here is CASSILRGGLVEQFF. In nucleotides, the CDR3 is TGTGCCAGTAGTATTTTGCGGGGGGGCCTGGTTGAGCAGTTCTTC.

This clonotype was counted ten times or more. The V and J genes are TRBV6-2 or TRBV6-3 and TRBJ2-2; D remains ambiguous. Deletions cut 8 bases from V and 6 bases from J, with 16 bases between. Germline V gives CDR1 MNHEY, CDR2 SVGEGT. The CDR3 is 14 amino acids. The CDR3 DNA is TGTGCCAGCCTTCAATGGGAAAACCCCGGGGAGCTGTTTTTT. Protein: CASLQWENPGELFF.

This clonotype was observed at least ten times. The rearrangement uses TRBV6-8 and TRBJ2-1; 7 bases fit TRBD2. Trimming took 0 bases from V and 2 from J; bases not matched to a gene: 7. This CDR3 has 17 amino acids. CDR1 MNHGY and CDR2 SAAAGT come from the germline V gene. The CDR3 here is CASSYSGLSGTYNEQFF. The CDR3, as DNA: TGTGCCAGCAGTTACTCCGGTTTGAGCGGGACCTACAATGAGCAGTTCTTC.

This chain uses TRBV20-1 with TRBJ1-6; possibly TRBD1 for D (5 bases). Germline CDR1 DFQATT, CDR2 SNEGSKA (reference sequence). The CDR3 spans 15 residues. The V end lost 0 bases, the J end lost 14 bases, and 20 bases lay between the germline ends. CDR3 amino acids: CSAREGGGFPVTLHF. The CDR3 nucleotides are TGCAGTGCTAGAGAGGGGGGGGGGTTTCCAGTGACCCTCCACTTT.

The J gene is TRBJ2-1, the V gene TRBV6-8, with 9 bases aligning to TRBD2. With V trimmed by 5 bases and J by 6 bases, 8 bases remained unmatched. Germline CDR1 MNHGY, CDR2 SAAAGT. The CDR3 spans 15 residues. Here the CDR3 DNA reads TGTGCCAGCAGTGGCTTAGCGGGAGCCCGCAATGAGCAGTTCTTC. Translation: CASSGLAGARNEQFF.

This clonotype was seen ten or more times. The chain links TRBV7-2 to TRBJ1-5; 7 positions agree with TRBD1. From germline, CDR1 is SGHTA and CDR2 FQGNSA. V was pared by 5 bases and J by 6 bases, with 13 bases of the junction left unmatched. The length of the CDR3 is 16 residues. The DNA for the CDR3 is TGTGCCAGCAGCCGGGCCGGCAGGGGGAATAGTCAGCCCCAGCATTTT. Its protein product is CASSRAGRGNSQPQHF.

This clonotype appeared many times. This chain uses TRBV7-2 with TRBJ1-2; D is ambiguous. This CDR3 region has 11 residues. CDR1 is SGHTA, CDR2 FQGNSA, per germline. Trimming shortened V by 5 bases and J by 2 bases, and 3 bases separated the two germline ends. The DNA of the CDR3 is TGTGCCAGCAGCCAAAACTATGGCTACACCTTC. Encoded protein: CASSQNYGYTF.

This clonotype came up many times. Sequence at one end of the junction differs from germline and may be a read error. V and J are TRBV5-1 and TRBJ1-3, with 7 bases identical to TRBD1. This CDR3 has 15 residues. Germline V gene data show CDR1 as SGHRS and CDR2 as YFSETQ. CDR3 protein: CASSYRGSSGNTIYF. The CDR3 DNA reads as TGTGCCAGCAGTTACAGGGGAAGCTCTGGAAACACCATATATTTT.

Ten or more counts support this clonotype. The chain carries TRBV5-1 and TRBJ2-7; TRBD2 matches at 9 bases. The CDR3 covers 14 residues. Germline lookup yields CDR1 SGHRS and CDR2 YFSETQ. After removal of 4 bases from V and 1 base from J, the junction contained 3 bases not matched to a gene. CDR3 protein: CASSPAGGSYEQYF. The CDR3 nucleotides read TGCGCCAGCAGCCCAGCGGGGGGATCCTACGAGCAGTACTTC. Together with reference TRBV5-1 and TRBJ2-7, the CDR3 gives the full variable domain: KAGVTQTPRYLIKTRGQQVTLSCSPISGHRSVSWYQQTPGQGLQFLFEYFSETQRNKGNFPGRFSGRQFSNSRSEMNVSTLELGDSALYLCASSPAGGSYEQYFGPGTRLTVT.